Listed below are T cell receptor beta chains from one sample, sequenced in a study of blood T cell repertoires in COVID-19. Method: immunoSEQ multiplex PCR; TCRdb's copy keeps in-frame clones and lacks some. The repertoire consists of 140,000 to 150,000 clones, with 82% occurring once and the leading ten covering about 16%. Sample: peripheral blood. Receptor source: a human donor with acute or convalescent COVID-19. The donor label of this sample is uncertain. The CDR3 runs from the conserved cysteine through the conserved F or W. Each record gives: V gene, D gene, clone size, J gene, CDR3 protein, CDR3 DNA. A D gene is named only where the DNA matches it firmly. The size of a clone is reported for some rows only, either as once, few or many, or as a class for expanded clones.

TRBV6-5	.	.	TRBJ1-6	CASSYIQGWNSPLHF	TGTGCCAGCAGTTACATCCAGGGCTGGAATTCACCCCTCCACTTT
TRBV4-1	TRBD2	.	TRBJ2-1	CASSQPSGGDYNEQFF	TGCGCCAGCAGCCAGCCGAGCGGGGGGGATTACAATGAGCAGTTCTTC
TRBV12-3/TRBV12-4	.	.	TRBJ1-1	CASSGGRITEAFF	TGTGCCAGCAGCGGGGGTCGTATCACTGAAGCTTTCTTT
TRBV4-1	TRBD2	.	TRBJ2-2	CASSQALAGGWNGELFF	TGCGCCAGCAGCCAAGCCCTAGCGGGGGGATGGAACGGGGAGCTGTTTTTT
TRBV25-1	.	.	TRBJ1-5	CASSGDSYNQPQHF	TGTGCCAGCAGTGGTGACAGCTACAATCAGCCCCAGCATTTT
TRBV7-2	.	many	TRBJ1-6	CASSLGNWRPNSPLHF	TGTGCCAGCAGCTTAGGTAATTGGAGGCCCAATTCACCCCTCCACTTT
TRBV10-3	.	.	TRBJ1-5	CAIRGQYSNQPQHF	TGTGCCATCAGGGGACAATATAGCAATCAGCCCCAGCATTTT
TRBV18	TRBD1	.	TRBJ1-4	CASSPTGGLEKLFF	TGTGCCAGCTCCCCGACAGGGGGGTTAGAAAAACTGTTTTTT
TRBV7-2	TRBD1	.	TRBJ1-1	CASSFGRGIGTEAFF	TGTGCCAGCAGCTTTGGCAGGGGGATTGGAACTGAAGCTTTCTTT
TRBV20-1	TRBD2	.	TRBJ2-5	CSASPNRGGIKETQYF	TGCAGTGCTAGTCCTAATCGGGGGGGTATAAAAGAGACCCAGTACTTC
TRBV3-1/TRBV3-2	.	.	TRBJ1-2	CASSQGQGGYTF	TGTGCCAGCAGCCAAGGCCAGGGTGGCTACACCTTC
TRBV18	.	.	TRBJ1-2	CASSPLAEDRSYGYTF	TGTGCCAGCTCACCGCTGGCCGAAGACAGGAGCTATGGCTACACCTTC
TRBV29-1	.	.	TRBJ1-2	CSVVEVVGGYTF	TGCAGCGTTGTGGAGGTCGTCGGTGGCTACACCTTC
TRBV5-1	.	.	TRBJ1-2	CASSLDQGRYGYTF	TGCGCCAGCAGCTTGGATCAGGGGCGCTATGGCTACACCTTC
TRBV6-5	.	.	TRBJ1-1	CASSSPIGGDTEAFF	TGTGCCAGCAGCTCCCCTATAGGGGGGGACACTGAAGCTTTCTTT
TRBV19	.	.	TRBJ2-5	CASSIRETQYF	TGTGCCAGTAGTATTCGGGAGACCCAGTACTTC
TRBV19	.	many	TRBJ1-3	CASRPTPGAGNTIYF	TGTGCCAGTCGACCGACCCCGGGGGCTGGAAACACCATATATTTT
TRBV25-1	TRBD1	.	TRBJ2-7	CASRGQGAYEQYF	TGTGCCAGCAGGGGACAGGGGGCCTACGAGCAGTACTTC
TRBV5-1	.	.	TRBJ2-5	CASSLNNVARGQETQYF	TGCGCCAGCAGCTTGAATAATGTAGCACGGGGCCAAGAGACCCAGTACTTC
TRBV5-1	.	.	TRBJ1-1	CASSFNGVNTEAFF	TGCGCCAGCAGCTTTAACGGAGTGAACACTGAAGCTTTCTTT
TRBV3-1/TRBV3-2	.	.	TRBJ2-2	CASSRFEGGAGELFF	TGTGCCAGCAGCCGTTTTGAAGGGGGGGCCGGGGAGCTGTTTTTT
TRBV11-1	.	few	TRBJ2-7	CASSLGARESEQYF	TGTGCCAGCAGCTTAGGAGCCAGGGAAAGCGAGCAGTACTTC
TRBV2	.	.	TRBJ1-2	CASSRQPSVYGYTF	TGTGCCAGCAGCCGACAGCCCTCAGTCTATGGCTACACCTTC
TRBV6-6	.	.	TRBJ2-1	CASSQGRFNNEQFF	TGTGCCAGCAGCCAAGGGAGGTTCAACAATGAGCAGTTCTTC